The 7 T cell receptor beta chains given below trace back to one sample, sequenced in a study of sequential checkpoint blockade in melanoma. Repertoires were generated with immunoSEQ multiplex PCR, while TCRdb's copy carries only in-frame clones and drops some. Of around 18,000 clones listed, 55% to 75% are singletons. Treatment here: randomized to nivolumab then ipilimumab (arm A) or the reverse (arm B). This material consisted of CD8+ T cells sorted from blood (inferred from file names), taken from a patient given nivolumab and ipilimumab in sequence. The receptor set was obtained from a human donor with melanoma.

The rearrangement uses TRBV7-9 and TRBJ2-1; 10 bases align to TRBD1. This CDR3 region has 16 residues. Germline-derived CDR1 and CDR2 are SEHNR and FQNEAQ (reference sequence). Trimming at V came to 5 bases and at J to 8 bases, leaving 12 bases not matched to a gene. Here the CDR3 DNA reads TGTGCCAGCAGCCTCTCTCCGGGACAGGGGATGTATGAGCAGTTCTTC. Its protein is CASSLSPGQGMYEQFF.

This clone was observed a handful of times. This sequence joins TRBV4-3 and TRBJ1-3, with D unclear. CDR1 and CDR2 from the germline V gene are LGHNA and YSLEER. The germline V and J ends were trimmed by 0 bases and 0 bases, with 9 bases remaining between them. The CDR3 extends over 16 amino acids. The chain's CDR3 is CASSQDPGSSGNTIYF. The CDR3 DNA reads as TGCGCCAGCAGCCAAGACCCGGGGAGCTCTGGAAACACCATATATTTT.

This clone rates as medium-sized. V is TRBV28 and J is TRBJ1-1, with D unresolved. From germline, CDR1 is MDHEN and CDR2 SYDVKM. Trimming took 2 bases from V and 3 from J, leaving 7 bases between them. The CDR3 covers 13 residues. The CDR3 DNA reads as TGTGCCAGCAGTTTAGCGGGAGACACTGAAGCTTTCTTT. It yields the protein CASSLAGDTEAFF. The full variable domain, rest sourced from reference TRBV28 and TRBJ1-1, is DVKVTQSSRYLVKRTGEKVFLECVQDMDHENMFWYRQDPGLGLRLIYFSYDVKMKEKGDIPEGYSVSREKKERFSLILESASTNQTSMYLCASSLAGDTEAFFGQGTRLTVV.

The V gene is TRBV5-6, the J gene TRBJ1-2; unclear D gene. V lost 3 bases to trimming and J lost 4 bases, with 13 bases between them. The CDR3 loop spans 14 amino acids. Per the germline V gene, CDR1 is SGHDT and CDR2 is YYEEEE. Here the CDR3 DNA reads TGTGCCAGCAGCTCCAGAGGGAGCTCCTATGGCTACACCTTC. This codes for CASSSRGSSYGYTF.

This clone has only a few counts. Written as DNA, the CDR3 is TGCGCCAGCAGCCTAGGGGCCGCTGAAGCTTTCTTT. Protein sequence: CASSLGAAEAFF. The chain recombines TRBV5-1 with TRBJ1-1; D perhaps matches TRBD1 (5 bases). The ends were cut back, 4 bases at V and 6 bases at J, with 10 bases in the middle. The CDR3 length is 12 residues. The germline CDR1 and CDR2 sequences are SGHRS and YFSETQ.

The CDR3 DNA reads as TGCGCCAGCAGCCAAGATTCCGGGACATACGAGCAGTACTTC. As protein: CASSQDSGTYEQYF. The chain employs TRBV4-3 and TRBJ2-7; maybe TRBD1 (6 bases). Germline values: CDR1 LGHNA, CDR2 YSLEER. V was pared by 0 bases and J by 4 bases, with 10 bases between. The CDR3 runs to 14 residues.

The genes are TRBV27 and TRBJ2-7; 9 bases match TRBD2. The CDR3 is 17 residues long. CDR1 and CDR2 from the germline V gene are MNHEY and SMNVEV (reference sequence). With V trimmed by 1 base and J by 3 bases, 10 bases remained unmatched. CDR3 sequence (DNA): TGTGCCAGCAGTTTATATCCGGGGACTAGCAGGAGCTACGAGCAGTACTTC. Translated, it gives CASSLYPGTSRSYEQYF.